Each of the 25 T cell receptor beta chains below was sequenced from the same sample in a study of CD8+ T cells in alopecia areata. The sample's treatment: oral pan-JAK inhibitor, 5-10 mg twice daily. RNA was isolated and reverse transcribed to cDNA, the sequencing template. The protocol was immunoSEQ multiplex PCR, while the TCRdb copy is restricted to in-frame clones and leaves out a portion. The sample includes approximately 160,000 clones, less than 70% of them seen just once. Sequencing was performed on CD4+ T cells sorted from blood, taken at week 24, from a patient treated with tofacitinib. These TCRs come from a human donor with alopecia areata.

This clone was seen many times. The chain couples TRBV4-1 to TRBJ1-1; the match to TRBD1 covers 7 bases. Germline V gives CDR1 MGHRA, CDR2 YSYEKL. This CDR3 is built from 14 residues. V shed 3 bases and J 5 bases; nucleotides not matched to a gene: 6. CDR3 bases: TGCGCCAGCAGCCACCCGGGCAGGGGGACTGAAGCTTTCTTT. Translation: CASSHPGRGTEAFF.

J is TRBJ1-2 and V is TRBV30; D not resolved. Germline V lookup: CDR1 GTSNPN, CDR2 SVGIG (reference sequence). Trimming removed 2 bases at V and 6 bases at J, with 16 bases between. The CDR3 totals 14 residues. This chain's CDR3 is CAWSFMYGLNGYTF. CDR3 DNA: TGTGCCTGGAGTTTTATGTACGGATTAAATGGCTACACCTTC.

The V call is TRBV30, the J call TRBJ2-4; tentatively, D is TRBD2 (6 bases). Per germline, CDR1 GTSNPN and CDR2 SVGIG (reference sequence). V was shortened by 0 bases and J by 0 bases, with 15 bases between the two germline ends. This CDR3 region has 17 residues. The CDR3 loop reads CAWSVGGSALAKNIQYF. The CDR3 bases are TGTGCCTGGAGTGTTGGAGGGTCTGCCTTAGCCAAAAACATTCAGTACTTC.

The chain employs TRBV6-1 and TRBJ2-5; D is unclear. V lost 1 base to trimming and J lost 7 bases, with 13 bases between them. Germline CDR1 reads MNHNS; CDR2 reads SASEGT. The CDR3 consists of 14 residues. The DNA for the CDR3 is TGTGCCAGCAGTGAAGACTTGGGCCCTGTGACCCAGTACTTC. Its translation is CASSEDLGPVTQYF.

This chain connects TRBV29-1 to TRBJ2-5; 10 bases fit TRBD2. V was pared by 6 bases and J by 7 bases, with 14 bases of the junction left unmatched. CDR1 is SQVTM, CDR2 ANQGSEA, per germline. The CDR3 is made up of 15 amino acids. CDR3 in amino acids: CSVTPLAGASGTQYF. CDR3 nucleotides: TGCAGCGTCACCCCTCTAGCGGGGGCATCCGGGACCCAGTACTTC.

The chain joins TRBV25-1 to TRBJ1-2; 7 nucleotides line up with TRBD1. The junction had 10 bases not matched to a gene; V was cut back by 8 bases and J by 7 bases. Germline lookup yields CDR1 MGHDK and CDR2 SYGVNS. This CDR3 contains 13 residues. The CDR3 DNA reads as TGTGCCAGCCGCCGGACAGGCCATATTGGCTACACCTTC. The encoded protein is CASRRTGHIGYTF.

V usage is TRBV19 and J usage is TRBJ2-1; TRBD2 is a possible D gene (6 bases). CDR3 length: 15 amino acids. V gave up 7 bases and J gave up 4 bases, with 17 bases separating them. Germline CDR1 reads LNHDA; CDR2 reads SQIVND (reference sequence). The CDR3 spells CASTLGGGGYNEQFF. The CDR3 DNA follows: TGTGCCAGTACCCTTGGGGGAGGCGGATACAATGAGCAGTTCTTC.

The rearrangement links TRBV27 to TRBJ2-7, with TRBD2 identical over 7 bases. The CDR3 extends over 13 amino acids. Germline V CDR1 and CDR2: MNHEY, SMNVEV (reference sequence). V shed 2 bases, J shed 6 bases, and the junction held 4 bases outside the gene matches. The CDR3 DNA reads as TGTGCCAGCAGTTTAGGGGGGGAGTTCGAGCAGTACTTC. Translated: CASSLGGEFEQYF.

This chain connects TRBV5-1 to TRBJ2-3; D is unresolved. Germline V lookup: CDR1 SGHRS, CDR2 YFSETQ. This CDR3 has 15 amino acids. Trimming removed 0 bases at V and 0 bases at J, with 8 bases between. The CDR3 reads CASSLDRSSTDTQYF. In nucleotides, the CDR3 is TGCGCCAGCAGCTTGGACCGTTCTAGCACAGATACGCAGTATTTT.

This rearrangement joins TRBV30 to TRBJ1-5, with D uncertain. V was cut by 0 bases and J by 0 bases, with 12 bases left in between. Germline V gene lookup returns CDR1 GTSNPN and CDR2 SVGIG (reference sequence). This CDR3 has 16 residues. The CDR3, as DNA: TGTGCCTGGAGTGTACGCAGCGGATATAGCAATCAGCCCCAGCATTTT. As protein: CAWSVRSGYSNQPQHF.

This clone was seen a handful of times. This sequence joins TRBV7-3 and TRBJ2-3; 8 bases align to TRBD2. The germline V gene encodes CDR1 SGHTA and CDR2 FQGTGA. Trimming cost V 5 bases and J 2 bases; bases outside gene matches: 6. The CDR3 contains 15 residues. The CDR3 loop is CASSPGGANTDTQYF. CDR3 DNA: TGTGCCAGCAGCCCCGGGGGGGCAAACACAGATACGCAGTATTTT.

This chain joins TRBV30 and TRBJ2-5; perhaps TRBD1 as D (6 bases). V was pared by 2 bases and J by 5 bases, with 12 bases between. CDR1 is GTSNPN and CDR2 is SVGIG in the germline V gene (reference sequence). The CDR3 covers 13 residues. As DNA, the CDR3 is TGTGCCTGGAGTTTGGGGGCCCGGGAGACCCAGTACTTC. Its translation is CAWSLGARETQYF.

The DNA for the CDR3 is TGTGCCAGCAGCTTGTTGGGACCGAGCTATGGCTACACCTTC. It yields the protein CASSLLGPSYGYTF. The rearrangement links TRBV5-6 to TRBJ1-2; D might be TRBD1 (5 bases). Per germline, CDR1 SGHDT and CDR2 YYEEEE. This CDR3 has 14 amino acids. Trimming left V 1 base short and J 4 bases short, with 11 bases between.

This CDR3 is CASSLVGGNNQETQYF. The CDR3 DNA is TGTGCCAGCAGCTTGGTCGGGGGCAACAACCAAGAGACCCAGTACTTC. This sequence joins TRBV5-8 and TRBJ2-5; D may match TRBD1 or TRBD2 (6 bases each). V was cut by 0 bases and J by 0 bases, with 12 bases left in between. This CDR3 is 16 amino acids long. CDR1 is SGHTS and CDR2 is YDEGEE in the germline V gene.

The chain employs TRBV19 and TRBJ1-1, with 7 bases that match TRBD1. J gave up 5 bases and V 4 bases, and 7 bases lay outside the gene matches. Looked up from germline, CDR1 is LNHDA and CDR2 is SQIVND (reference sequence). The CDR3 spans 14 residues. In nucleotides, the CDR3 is TGTGCCAGTAGTACGGACAGGCAGCGGACTGAAGCTTTCTTT. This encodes CASSTDRQRTEAFF.

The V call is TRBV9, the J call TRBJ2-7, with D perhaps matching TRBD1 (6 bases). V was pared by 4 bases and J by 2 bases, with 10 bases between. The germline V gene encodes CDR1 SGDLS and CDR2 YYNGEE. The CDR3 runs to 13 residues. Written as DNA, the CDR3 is TGTGCCAGCAGCCAGGGGAGTACCTACGAGCAGTACTTC. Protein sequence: CASSQGSTYEQYF.

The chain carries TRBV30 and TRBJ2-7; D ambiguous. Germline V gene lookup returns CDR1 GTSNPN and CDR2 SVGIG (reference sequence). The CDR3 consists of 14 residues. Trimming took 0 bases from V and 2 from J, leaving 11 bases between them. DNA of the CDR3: TGTGCCTGGAGTGTAGCACTGGCAACCTACGAGCAGTACTTC. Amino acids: CAWSVALATYEQYF.

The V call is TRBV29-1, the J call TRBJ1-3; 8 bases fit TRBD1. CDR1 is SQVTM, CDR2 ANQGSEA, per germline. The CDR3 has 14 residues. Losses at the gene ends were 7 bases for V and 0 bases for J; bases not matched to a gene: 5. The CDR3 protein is CSGRQGTSGNTIYF. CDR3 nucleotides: TGCAGCGGACGACAGGGGACCTCTGGAAACACCATATATTTT.

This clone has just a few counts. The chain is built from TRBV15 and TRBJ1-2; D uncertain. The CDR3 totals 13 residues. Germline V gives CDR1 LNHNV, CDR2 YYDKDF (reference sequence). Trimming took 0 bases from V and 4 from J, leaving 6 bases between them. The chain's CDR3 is CATSRDGSYGYTF. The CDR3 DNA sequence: TGTGCCACCAGCAGAGACGGGAGCTATGGCTACACCTTC.

The CDR3 loop reads CASKKSGGNTEAFF. The CDR3 DNA follows: TGTGCCAGTAAAAAGTCCGGTGGGAACACTGAAGCTTTCTTT. The J gene is TRBJ1-1, the V gene TRBV6-5; unclear D gene. The V end lost 9 bases, the J end lost 1 base, and 15 bases lay between the germline ends. The CDR3 length is 14 residues. Germline V gene data show CDR1 as MNHEY and CDR2 as SVGAGI.

The CDR3, as DNA: TGTGCCTGGAGAGGACCGTTTGGCAATCAGCCCCAGCATTTT. It translates to CAWRGPFGNQPQHF. This chain connects TRBV30 to TRBJ1-5; D uncertain. V shed 3 bases and J shed 2 bases, with 11 bases lying between them. The CDR3 runs to 14 residues. CDR1 is GTSNPN, CDR2 SVGIG, per germline (reference sequence).

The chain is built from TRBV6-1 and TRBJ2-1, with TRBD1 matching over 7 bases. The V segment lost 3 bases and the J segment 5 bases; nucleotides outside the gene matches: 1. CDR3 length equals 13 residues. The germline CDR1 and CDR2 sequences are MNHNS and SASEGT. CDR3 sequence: CASSEGQHNEQFF. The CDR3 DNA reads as TGTGCCAGCAGTGAGGGACAGCACAATGAGCAGTTCTTC.

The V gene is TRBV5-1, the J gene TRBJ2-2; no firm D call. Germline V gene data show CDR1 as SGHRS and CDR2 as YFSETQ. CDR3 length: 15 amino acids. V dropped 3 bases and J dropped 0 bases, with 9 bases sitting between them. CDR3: CASSSDTTNTGELFF. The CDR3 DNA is TGCGCCAGCAGCTCAGACACCACGAACACCGGGGAGCTGTTTTTT.

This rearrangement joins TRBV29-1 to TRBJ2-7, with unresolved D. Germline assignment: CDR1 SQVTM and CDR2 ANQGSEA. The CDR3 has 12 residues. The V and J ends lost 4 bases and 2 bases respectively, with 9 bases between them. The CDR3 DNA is TGCAGCGTTGCGGGCAGTACCTACGAGCAGTACTTC. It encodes CSVAGSTYEQYF.

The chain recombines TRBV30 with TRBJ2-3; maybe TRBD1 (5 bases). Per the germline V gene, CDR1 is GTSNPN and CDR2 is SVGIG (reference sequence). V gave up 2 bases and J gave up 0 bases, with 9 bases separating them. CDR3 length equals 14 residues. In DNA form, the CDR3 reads TGTGCCTGGAGTCCAGGGATCAGCACAGATACGCAGTATTTT. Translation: CAWSPGISTDTQYF.